This TCR beta chain stems from a study of blood T cell repertoires in COVID-19. Study information: Collection of acute and convalescent COVID-19 samples took place in the United States, Italy and Spain.

Measured with immunoSEQ multiplex PCR; TCRdb has only the in-frame clones, and not every one. The sample includes around 290,000 clones, 75% to 90% of them seen just once. Germline V gene sequence: CDR1 SNHLY, CDR2 FYNNEI. Unmatched junction bases numbered 8, after V lost 9 bases and J lost 2 bases. The CDR3 covers 17 residues. Grouping used clinical history reported by participants in a survey and questionnaire. V usage is TRBV2 and J usage is TRBJ2-2; 14 bases fit TRBD2. The origin of this receptor is a woman in her thirties or forties who had recovered from COVID-19. The specimen was PBMCs or T cells enriched from blood (not recorded which). CDR3 amino acids: CASSGTSGGDNTGELFF. The CDR3 DNA follows: TGTGCCAGTAGCGGGACTAGCGGGGGAGACAACACCGGGGAGCTGTTTTTT. The entire variable domain, with the rest obtained from reference TRBV2 and TRBJ2-2, is as follows: EPEVTQTPSHQVTQMGQEVILRCVPISNHLYFYWYRQILGQKVEFLVSFYNNEISEKSEIFDDQFSVERPDGSNFTLKIRSTKLEDSAMYFCASSGTSGGDNTGELFFGEGSRLTVL.